Listed below are T cell receptor beta chains from one sample, sequenced in a study. One entry per CDR3 protein results from TCRdb running MiXCR on the RT-PCR reads. The repertoire holds hundreds of thousands of distinct CDR3 sequences, with 11% to 15% as singletons. Material for sequencing was memory CD4+ T cells from blood. Receptors originate from a female donor in good health, serving as a healthy control. The CDR3 runs from the conserved cysteine through the conserved F or W. The D gene is left open where the match is weak. Size tells how often a clone was seen (once, few, many) or the class of an expanded clone, and some rows leave it out.

V	size	J	D	DNA	CDR3
TRBV7-2	many	TRBJ2-6	TRBD1	TGTGCCAGCAGCTTCTTGGGACAGGGAAGCCCTGGGGCCAACGTCCTGACTTTC	CASSFLGQGSPGANVLTF
TRBV20-1	-	TRBJ2-1	-	TGCAGTGCTAGGTATCACTCAGAGGGGCAGTTCTTC	CSARYHSEGQFF
TRBV5-1	-	TRBJ1-1	TRBD1	TGCGCCAGCAGCGAACGACAGGGGTTGAACACTGGAGCTTTCTTT	CASSERQGLNTGAFF
TRBV4-1	few	TRBJ2-3	TRBD2	TGCGCCAGCAGCCGAGCCCCGACTAGCGGCCTGACAGATACGCAGTATTTT	CASSRAPTSGLTDTQYF
TRBV5-1	-	TRBJ2-5	TRBD1	TGCGCCAGCGGGGACGCAGGGGGCGCACAAGAGACCCAGTACTTC	CASGDAGGAQETQYF
TRBV15	many	TRBJ2-5	TRBD2	TGTGCCACCAGCAGCTTGCTCGGGGAGGGCCTGGAGACCCAGTACTTC	CATSSLLGEGLETQYF
TRBV20-1	few	TRBJ1-5	-	TGCAGTGCTAGAGATAGGGGATCATCCAATCAGCCCCAGCATTTT	CSARDRGSSNQPQHF
TRBV29-1	many	TRBJ2-3	-	TGCAGCGTTGAAGATGGGACAGATACGCAGTATTTT	CSVEDGTDTQYF
TRBV20-1	-	TRBJ1-5	-	TGCAGTGCTAGACCGGACCCGGGGCGGCCCCAGCATTTT	CSARPDPGRPQHF
TRBV6-1	few	TRBJ2-6	-	TGTGCCAGCAGTGCAGAAGGCAGGTACTCTGGGGCCAACGTCCTGACTTTC	CASSAEGRYSGANVLTF
TRBV10-2	few	TRBJ2-3	-	TGCGCCAGCAGTAACCGTAAAGCGGGCCGCACAGATACGCAGTATTTT	CASSNRKAGRTDTQYF
TRBV6-5	-	TRBJ2-6	-	TGTGCCAGCAGTCACGGACAGTCTACCCCTGGGGCCAACGTCCTGACTTTC	CASSHGQSTPGANVLTF
TRBV5-1	-	TRBJ2-5	TRBD1	TGCGCCAGCAGCGTAACCGGGACAGGGATCCAAGAGACCCAGTACTTC	CASSVTGTGIQETQYF
TRBV7-9	few	TRBJ2-1	-	TGTGCCAGCAGCTTAAAACAAGAGGAGCAGTTCTTC	CASSLKQEEQFF